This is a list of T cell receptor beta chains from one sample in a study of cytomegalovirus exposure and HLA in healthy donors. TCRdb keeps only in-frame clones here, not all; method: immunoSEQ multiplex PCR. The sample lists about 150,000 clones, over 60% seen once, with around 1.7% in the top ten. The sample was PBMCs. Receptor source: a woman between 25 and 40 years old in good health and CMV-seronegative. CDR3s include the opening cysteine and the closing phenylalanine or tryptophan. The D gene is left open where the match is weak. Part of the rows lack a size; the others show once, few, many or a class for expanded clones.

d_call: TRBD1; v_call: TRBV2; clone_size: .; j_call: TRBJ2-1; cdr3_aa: CASSDSLGQGAGEQFF; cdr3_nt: TGTGCCAGCAGTGATAGCCTTGGACAGGGGGCCGGTGAGCAGTTCTTC
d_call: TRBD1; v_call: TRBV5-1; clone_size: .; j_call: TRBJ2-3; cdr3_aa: CASSRQGSVDTQYF; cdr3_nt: TGCGCCAGCAGCCGACAGGGTTCGGTCGATACGCAGTATTTT
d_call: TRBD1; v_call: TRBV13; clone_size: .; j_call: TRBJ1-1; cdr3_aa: CASRTGGDTEAFF; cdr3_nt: TGTGCCAGCAGGACAGGGGGCGACACTGAAGCTTTCTTT
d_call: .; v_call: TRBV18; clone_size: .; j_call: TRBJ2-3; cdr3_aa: CASSSTAGFTDTQYF; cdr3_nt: TGTGCCAGCTCCTCCACAGCGGGTTTCACAGATACGCAGTATTTT
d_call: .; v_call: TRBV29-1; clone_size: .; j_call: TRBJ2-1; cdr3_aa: CSVRRGNEQFF; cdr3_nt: TGCAGCGTGCGCCGGGGGAATGAGCAGTTCTTC
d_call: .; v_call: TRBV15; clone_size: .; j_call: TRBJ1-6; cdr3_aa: CATSSRTGSYNSPLHF; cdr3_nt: TGTGCCACCAGCTCCCGGACTGGCTCCTATAATTCACCCCTCCACTTT
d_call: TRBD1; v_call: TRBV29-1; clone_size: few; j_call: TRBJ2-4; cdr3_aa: CSVGQNQNIQYF; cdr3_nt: TGCAGCGTGGGACAGAATCAAAACATTCAGTACTTC
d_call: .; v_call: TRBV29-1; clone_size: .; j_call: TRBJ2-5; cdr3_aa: CSVVWGRETQYF; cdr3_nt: TGCAGCGTTGTGTGGGGCAGGGAGACCCAGTACTTC
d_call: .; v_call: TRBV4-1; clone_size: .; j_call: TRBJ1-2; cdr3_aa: CASSQGARGYTF; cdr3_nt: TGCGCCAGCAGCCAAGGGGCTCGTGGCTACACCTTC
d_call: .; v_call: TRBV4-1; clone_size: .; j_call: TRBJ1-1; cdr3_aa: CASSQEPSLRGTEAFF; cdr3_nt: TGCGCCAGCAGCCAAGAACCCAGCCTTAGGGGCACTGAAGCTTTCTTT
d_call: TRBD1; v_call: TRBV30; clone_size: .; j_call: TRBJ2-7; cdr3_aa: CAWSGPRQGLLYEQYF; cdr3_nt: TGTGCCTGGAGTGGGCCCAGACAGGGTTTATTGTACGAGCAGTACTTC
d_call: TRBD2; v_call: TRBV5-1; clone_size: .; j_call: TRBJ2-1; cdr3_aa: CASSPTSELGNEQFF; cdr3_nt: TGCGCCAGCAGCCCAACTAGCGAACTAGGCAATGAGCAGTTCTTC
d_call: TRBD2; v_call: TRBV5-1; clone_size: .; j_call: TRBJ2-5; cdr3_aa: CASSLKDRTSGGAGETQYF; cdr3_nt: TGCGCCAGCAGCTTGAAGGATCGGACTAGCGGGGGGGCCGGGGAGACCCAGTACTTC
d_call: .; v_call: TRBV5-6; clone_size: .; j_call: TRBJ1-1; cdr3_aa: CASSWGGNTEAFF; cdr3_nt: TGTGCCAGCAGCTGGGGGGGAAACACTGAAGCTTTCTTT
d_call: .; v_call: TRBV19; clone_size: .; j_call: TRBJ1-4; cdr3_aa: CASKAGETSPPRKLFF; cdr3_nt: TGTGCCAGTAAGGCCGGGGAAACGTCCCCGCCTCGAAAACTGTTTTTT
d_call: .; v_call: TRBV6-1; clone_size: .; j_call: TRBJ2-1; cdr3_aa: CASSEAGQGRNEQFF; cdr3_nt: TGTGCCAGCAGTGAAGCAGGGCAGGGTAGGAATGAGCAGTTCTTC
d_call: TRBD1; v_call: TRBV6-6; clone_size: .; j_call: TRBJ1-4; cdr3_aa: CASSDRAATNEKLFF; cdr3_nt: TGTGCCAGCAGTGACAGGGCCGCAACTAATGAAAAACTGTTTTTT
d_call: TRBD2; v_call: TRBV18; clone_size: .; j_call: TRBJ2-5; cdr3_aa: CASSPNWGGQETQYF; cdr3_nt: TGTGCCAGCTCACCAAACTGGGGGGGTCAAGAGACCCAGTACTTC
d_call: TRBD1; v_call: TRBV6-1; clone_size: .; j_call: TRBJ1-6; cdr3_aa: CASLPGQYNSPLHF; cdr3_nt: TGTGCCAGCCTGCCGGGACAGTATAATTCACCCCTCCACTTT
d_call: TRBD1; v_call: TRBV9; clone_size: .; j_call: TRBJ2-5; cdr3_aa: CASSLSAAGGMETQYF; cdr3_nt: TGTGCCAGCAGCCTCTCTGCCGCAGGGGGCATGGAGACCCAGTACTTC
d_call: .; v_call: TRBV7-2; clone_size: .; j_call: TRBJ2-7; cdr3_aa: CASSLNYYSYEQYF; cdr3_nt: TGTGCCAGCAGCTTAAACTACTACTCCTACGAGCAGTACTTC
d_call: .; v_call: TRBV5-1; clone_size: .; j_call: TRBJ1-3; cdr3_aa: CASSLAAVSGNTIYF; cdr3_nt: TGCGCCAGCAGCTTGGCCGCAGTCTCTGGAAACACCATATATTTT
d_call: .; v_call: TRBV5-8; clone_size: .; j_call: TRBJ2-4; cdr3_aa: CASSSLSEAWDIQYF; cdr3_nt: TGTGCCAGCAGCTCCCTAAGCGAGGCCTGGGACATTCAGTACTTC
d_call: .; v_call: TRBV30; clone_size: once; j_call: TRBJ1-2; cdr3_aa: CAWISGVRYTF; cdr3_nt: TGCGCCTGGATTTCAGGGGTACGCTACACCTTC
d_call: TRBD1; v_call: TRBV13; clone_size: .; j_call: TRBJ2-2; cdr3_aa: CASSPRQGANTGELFF; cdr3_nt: TGTGCCAGCAGCCCTCGACAGGGGGCGAACACCGGGGAGCTGTTTTTT
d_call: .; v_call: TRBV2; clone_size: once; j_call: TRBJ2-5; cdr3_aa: CASSPVRGETQYF; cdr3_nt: TGTGCCAGCAGTCCCGTCAGGGGTGAGACCCAGTACTTC
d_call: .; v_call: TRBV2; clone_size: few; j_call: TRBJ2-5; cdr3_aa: CASMRKVEQETQYF; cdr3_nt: TGTGCCAGCATGAGGAAGGTGGAGCAAGAGACCCAGTACTTC
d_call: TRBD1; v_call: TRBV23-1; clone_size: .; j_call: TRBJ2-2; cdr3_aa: CASRRPTRQGLKNTGELFF; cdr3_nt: TGCGCCAGCAGGCGACCGACTCGACAGGGTCTGAAGAACACCGGGGAGCTGTTTTTT
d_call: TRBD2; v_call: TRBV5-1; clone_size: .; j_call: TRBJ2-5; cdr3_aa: CASSFGLAGEQETQYF; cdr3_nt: TGCGCCAGCAGCTTTGGACTAGCGGGGGAGCAAGAGACCCAGTACTTC
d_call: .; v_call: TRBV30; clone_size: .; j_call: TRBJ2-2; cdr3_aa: CAWIRQPYTGELFF; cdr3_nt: TGTGCCTGGATCAGACAGCCGTACACCGGGGAGCTGTTTTTT
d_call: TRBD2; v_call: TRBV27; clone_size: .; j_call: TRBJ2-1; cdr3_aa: CASSSSRDSGGGDEQFF; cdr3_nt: TGTGCCAGCAGTTCCTCCCGGGATAGCGGGGGGGGAGATGAGCAGTTCTTC
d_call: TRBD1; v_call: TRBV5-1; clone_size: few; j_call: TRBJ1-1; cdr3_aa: CASSLKGALAEAFF; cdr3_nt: TGCGCCAGCAGCTTGAAGGGGGCGCTGGCTGAAGCTTTCTTT
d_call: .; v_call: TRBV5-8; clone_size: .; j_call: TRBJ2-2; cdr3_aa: CASSPGQLNTGELFF; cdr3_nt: TGTGCCAGCAGCCCTGGACAGCTGAACACCGGGGAGCTGTTTTTT
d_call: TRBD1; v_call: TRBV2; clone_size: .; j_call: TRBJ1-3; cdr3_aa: CASSEFGPGQGSGNTIYF; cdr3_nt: TGTGCCAGCAGTGAATTTGGACCGGGACAGGGATCTGGAAACACCATATATTTT
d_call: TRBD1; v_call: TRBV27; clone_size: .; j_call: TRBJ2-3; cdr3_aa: CASSLGQGPGPTQYF; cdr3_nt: TGTGCCAGCAGTCTCGGACAGGGGCCCGGACCTACGCAGTATTTT
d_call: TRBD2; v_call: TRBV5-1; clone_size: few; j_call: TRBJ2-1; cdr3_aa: CASGEGTRGENEQFF; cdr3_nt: TGCGCCAGCGGGGAAGGGACTCGGGGGGAGAATGAGCAGTTCTTC
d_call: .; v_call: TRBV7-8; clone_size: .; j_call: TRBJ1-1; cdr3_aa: CASSLVRGHQSF; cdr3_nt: TGTGCCAGCAGCTTAGTGCGAGGCCATCAGAGTTTT
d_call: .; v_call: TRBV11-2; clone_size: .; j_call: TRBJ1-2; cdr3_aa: CASSTPSGANYGYTF; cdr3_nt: TGTGCCAGCAGCACACCCTCTGGTGCTAACTATGGCTACACCTTC
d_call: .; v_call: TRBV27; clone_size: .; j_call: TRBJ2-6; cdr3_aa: CASSLGPVGANVLTF; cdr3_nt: TGTGCCAGCAGTTTAGGTCCGGTTGGGGCCAACGTCCTGACTTTC